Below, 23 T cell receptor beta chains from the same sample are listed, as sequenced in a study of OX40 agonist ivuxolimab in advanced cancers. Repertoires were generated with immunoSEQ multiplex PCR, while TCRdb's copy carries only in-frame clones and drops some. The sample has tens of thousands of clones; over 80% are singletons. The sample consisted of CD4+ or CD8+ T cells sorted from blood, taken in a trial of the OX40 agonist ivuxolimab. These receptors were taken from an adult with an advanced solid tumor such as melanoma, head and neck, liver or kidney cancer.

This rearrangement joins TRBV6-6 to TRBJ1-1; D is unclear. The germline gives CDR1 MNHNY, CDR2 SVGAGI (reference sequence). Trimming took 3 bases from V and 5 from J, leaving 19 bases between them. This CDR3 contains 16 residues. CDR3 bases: TGTGCCAGCAGTTATGCCGGGGATTTAGAGGGAACTGAAGCTTTCTTT. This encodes CASSYAGDLEGTEAFF.

CDR3 residues: CASTNAGTEAFF. For the CDR3, the DNA is TGTGCCAGCACCAACGCCGGGACTGAAGCTTTCTTT. V is TRBV2 and J is TRBJ1-1; the D is unclear. This CDR3 has 12 residues. Germline assignment: CDR1 SNHLY and CDR2 FYNNEI. Trimming removed 7 bases from V and 5 bases from J, with 11 bases in between. The whole variable domain, filled in from reference TRBV2 and TRBJ1-1, reads EPEVTQTPSHQVTQMGQEVILRCVPISNHLYFYWYRQILGQKVEFLVSFYNNEISEKSEIFDDQFSVERPDGSNFTLKIRSTKLEDSAMYFCASTNAGTEAFFGQGTRLTVV.

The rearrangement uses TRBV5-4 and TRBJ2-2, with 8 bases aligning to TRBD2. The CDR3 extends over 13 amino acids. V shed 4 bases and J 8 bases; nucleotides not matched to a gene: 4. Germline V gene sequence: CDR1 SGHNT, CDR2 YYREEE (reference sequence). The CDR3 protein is CASSLAGLGELFF. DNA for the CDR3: TGTGCCAGCAGCCTAGCGGGTTTGGGGGAGCTGTTTTTT.

In nucleotides, the CDR3 is TGTGCCAGCAGTTACTCAGACTACGAGCAGTACTTC. Protein sequence: CASSYSDYEQYF. V is TRBV6-5 and J is TRBJ2-7; D gene unclear. Between the trimmed V and J ends, which lost 0 bases and 3 bases, there was a span of 3 bases. This CDR3 spans 12 amino acids. The germline V gene has CDR1 MNHEY and CDR2 SVGAGI.

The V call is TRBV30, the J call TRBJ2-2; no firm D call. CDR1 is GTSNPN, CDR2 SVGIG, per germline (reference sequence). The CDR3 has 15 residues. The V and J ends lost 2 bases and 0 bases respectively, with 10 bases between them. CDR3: CAWSHGVANTGELFF. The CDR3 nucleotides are TGTGCCTGGAGTCACGGTGTCGCGAACACCGGGGAGCTGTTTTTT.

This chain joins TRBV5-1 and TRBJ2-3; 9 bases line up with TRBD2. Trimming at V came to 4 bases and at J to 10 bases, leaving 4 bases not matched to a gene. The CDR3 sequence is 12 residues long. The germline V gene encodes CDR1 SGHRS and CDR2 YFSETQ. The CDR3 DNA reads TGCGCCAGCAGCATAGGCGGGGGGGCGCAGTATTTT. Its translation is CASSIGGGAQYF. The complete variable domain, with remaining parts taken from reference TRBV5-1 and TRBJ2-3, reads KAGVTQTPRYLIKTRGQQVTLSCSPISGHRSVSWYQQTPGQGLQFLFEYFSETQRNKGNFPGRFSGRQFSNSRSEMNVSTLELGDSALYLCASSIGGGAQYFGPGTRLTVL.

The CDR3 DNA is TGTGCCAGCAGTAGAACCGATAGCAATCAGCCCCAGCATTTT. Amino acid sequence: CASSRTDSNQPQHF. The V gene is TRBV6-1, the J gene TRBJ1-5, with D unresolved. CDR3 size: 14 residues. V was cut by 5 bases and J by 0 bases, with 8 bases left in between. The germline V gene has CDR1 MNHNS and CDR2 SASEGT.

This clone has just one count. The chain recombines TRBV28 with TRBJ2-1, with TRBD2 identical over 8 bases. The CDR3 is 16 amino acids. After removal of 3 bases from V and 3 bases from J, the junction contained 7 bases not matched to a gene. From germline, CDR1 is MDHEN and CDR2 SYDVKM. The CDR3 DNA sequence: TGTGCCAGCAGTTTTTGGGGAACTAGCGGCTACAATGAGCAGTTCTTC. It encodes CASSFWGTSGYNEQFF. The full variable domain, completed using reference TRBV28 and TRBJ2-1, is DVKVTQSSRYLVKRTGEKVFLECVQDMDHENMFWYRQDPGLGLRLIYFSYDVKMKEKGDIPEGYSVSREKKERFSLILESASTNQTSMYLCASSFWGTSGYNEQFFGPGTRLTVL.

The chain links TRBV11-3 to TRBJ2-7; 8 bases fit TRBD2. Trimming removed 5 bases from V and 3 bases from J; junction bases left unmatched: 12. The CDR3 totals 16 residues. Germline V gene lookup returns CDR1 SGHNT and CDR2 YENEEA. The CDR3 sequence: CASSNLGTSLFYEQYF. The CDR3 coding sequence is TGTGCCAGCAGCAATCTTGGGACTAGTCTTTTCTACGAGCAGTACTTC.

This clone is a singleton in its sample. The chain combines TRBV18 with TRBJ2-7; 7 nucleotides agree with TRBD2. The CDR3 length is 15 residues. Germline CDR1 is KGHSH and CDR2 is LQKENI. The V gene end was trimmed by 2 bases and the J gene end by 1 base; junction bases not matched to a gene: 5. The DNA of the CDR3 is TGTGCCAGCTCACCATTGGGGCGGGAGTCCTACGAGCAGTACTTC. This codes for CASSPLGRESYEQYF.

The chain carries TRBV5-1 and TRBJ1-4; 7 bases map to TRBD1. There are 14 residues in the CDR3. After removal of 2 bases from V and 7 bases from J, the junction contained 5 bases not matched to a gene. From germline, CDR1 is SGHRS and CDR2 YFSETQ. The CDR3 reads CASSFSTGAEKLFF. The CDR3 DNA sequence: TGCGCCAGCAGCTTCAGTACAGGGGCTGAAAAACTGTTTTTT.

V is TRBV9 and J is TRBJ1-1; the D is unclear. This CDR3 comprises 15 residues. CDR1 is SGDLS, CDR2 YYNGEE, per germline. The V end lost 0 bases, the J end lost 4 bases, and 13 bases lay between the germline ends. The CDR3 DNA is TGTGCCAGCAGCGTAGCACACAACAGTGCCACTGAAGCTTTCTTT. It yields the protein CASSVAHNSATEAFF.

The chain's CDR3 is CASSGPGFSYEQYF. In DNA form, the CDR3 reads TGTGCCAGCAGTGGACCGGGATTCTCCTACGAGCAGTACTTC. The chain employs TRBV28 and TRBJ2-7, with a possible D match to TRBD2 (5 bases). Germline values: CDR1 MDHEN, CDR2 SYDVKM. V lost 5 bases and J lost 0, with 11 bases in between. The CDR3 runs to 14 residues.

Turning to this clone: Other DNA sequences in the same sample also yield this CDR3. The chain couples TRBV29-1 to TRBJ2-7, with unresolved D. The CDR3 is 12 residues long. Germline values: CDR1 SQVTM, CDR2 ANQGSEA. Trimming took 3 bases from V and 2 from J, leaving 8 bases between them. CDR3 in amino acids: CSVEDRPYEQYF. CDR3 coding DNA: TGCAGCGTTGAGGATAGACCCTACGAGCAGTACTTC.

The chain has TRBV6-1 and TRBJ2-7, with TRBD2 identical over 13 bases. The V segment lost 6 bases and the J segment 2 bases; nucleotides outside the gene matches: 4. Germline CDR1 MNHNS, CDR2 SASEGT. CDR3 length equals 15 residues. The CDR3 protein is CASSPGTSGTYEQYF. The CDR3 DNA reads TGTGCCAGCAGCCCCGGGACTAGCGGGACCTACGAGCAGTACTTC.

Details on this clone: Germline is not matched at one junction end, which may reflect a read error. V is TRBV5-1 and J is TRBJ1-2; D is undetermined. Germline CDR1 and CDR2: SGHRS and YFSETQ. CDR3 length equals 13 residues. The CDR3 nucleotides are TGTGCCAGCAGCGGCGGGATGAACTATGGCTACACCTTC. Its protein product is CASSGGMNYGYTF.

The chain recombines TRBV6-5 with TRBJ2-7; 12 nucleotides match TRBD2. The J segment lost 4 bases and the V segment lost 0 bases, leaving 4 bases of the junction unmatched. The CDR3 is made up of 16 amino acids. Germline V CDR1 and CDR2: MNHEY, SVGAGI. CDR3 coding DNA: TGTGCCAGCAGTTACTCGAGGCTAGCGGGAGGGTACGAGCAGTACTTC. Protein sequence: CASSYSRLAGGYEQYF.

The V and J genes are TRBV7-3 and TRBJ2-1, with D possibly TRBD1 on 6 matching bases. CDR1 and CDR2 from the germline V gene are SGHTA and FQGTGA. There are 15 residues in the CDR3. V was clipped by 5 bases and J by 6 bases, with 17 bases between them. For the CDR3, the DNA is TGTGCCAGCAGCGCACAGGGTATAACGAGCAATGAGCAGTTCTTC. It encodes CASSAQGITSNEQFF.

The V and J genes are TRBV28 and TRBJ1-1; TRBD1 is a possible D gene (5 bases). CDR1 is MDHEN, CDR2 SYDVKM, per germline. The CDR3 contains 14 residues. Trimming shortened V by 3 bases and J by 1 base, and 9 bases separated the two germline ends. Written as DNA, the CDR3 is TGTGCCAGCAGTTTTCATACAGGGAACACTGAAGCTTTCTTT. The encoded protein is CASSFHTGNTEAFF. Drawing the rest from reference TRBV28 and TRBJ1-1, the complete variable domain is DVKVTQSSRYLVKRTGEKVFLECVQDMDHENMFWYRQDPGLGLRLIYFSYDVKMKEKGDIPEGYSVSREKKERFSLILESASTNQTSMYLCASSFHTGNTEAFFGQGTRLTVV.

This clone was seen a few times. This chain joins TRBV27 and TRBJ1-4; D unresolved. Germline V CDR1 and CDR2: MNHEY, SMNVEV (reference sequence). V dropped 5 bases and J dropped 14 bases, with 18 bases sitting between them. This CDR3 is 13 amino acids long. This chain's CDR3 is CASSDGPLEGLFF. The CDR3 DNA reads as TGTGCCAGCAGTGATGGCCCCCTCGAAGGGCTGTTTTTT.

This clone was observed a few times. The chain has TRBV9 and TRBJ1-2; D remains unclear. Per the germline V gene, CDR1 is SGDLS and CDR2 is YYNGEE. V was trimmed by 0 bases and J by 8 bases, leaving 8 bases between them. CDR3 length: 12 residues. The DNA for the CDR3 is TGTGCCAGCAGCGTAGTGATGGGAGGCTACACCTTC. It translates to CASSVVMGGYTF.

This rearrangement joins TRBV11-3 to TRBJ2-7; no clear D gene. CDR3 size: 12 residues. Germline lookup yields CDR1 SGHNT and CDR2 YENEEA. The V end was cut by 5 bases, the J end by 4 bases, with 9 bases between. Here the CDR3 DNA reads TGTGCCAGCAGCCCCCCCCCATACGAGCAGTACTTC. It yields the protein CASSPPPYEQYF. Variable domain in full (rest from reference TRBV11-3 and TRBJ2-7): EAGVVQSPRYKIIEKKQPVAFWCNPISGHNTLYWYLQNLGQGPELLIRYENEEAVDDSQLPKDRFSAERLKGVDSTLKIQPAELGDSAVYLCASSPPPYEQYFGPGTRLTVT.

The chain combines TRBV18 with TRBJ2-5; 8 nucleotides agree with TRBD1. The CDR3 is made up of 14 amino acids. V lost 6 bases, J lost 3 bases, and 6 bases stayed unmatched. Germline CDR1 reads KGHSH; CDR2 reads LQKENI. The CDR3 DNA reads TGTGCCAGCTCTTCCCGGACAGGGAAAGAGACCCAGTACTTC. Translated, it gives CASSSRTGKETQYF.